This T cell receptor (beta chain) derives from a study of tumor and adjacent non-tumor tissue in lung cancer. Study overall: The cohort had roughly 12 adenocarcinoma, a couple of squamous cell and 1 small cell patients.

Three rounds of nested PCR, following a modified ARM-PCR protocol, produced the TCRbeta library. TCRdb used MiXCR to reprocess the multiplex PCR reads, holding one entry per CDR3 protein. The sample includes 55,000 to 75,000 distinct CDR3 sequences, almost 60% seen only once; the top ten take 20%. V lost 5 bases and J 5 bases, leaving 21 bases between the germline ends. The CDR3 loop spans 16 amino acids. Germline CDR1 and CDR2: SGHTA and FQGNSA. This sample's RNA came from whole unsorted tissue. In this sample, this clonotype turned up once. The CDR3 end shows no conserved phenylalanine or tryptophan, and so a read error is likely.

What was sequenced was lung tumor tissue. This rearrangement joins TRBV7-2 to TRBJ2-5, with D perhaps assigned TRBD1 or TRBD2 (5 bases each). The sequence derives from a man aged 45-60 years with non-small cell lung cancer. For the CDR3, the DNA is TGTGCCAGCAGCCAGGGCCCTAACGGGAATCGGGAGACCCAGTACTGC. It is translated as CASSQGPNGNRETQYC.